Described below is a single TCR beta chain sequence and its context. What it binds is not known. The data belong to a study of cytomegalovirus exposure and HLA in healthy donors. Points from the study as a whole: When analyzed later, a missense DCLRE1C variant was found to be linked to TCR beta V- and J-gene trimming. Sequencing artifact likely explains a cluster of highly shared sequence variants.

Germline values: CDR1 SGHRS, CDR2 YFSETQ. Trimming removed 0 bases from V and 7 bases from J, with 11 bases in between. The CDR3 is 14 residues long. PCR was performed using 60 Vbeta and 13 Jbeta primers. Repertoires were generated with immunoSEQ multiplex PCR, while TCRdb's copy carries only in-frame clones and drops some. The table has some 130,000 clones, around 86% seen once; the top ten hold about 8.6%. The source is a woman in her fifties or sixties in good health and CMV-seropositive. Material: PBMCs. The rearrangement joins TRBV5-1 to TRBJ2-1; D possibly corresponds to TRBD2 (5 bases). The CDR3 loop is CASSLVAAVNEQFF. In nucleotides, the CDR3 is TGCGCCAGCAGCTTGGTAGCAGCGGTAAATGAGCAGTTCTTC. The whole variable domain, remainder taken from reference TRBV5-1 and TRBJ2-1, is KAGVTQTPRYLIKTRGQQVTLSCSPISGHRSVSWYQQTPGQGLQFLFEYFSETQRNKGNFPGRFSGRQFSNSRSEMNVSTLELGDSALYLCASSLVAAVNEQFFGPGTRLTVL.